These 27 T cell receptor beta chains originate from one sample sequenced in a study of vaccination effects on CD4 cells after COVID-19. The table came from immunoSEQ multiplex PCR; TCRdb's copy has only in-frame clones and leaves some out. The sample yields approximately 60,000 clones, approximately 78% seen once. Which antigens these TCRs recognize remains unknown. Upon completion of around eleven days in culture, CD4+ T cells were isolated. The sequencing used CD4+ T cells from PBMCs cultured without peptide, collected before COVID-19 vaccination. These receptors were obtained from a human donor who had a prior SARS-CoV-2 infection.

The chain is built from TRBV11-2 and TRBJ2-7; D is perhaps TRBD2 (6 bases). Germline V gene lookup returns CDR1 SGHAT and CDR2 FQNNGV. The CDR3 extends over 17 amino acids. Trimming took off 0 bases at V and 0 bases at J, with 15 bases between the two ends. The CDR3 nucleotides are TGTGCCAGCAGCTTAGAGGGGTTAGCGGATCTCTCCTACGAGCAGTACTTC. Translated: CASSLEGLADLSYEQYF.

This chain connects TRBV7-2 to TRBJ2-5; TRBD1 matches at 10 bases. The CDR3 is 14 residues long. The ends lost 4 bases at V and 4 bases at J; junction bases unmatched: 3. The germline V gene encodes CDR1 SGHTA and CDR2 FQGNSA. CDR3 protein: CASSSGTGVETQYF. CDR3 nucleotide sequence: TGTGCCAGCAGCTCGGGGACAGGGGTAGAGACCCAGTACTTC.

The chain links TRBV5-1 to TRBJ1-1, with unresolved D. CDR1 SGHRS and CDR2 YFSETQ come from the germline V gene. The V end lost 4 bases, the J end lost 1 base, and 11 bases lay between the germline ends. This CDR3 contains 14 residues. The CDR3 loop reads CASSPRTQNTEAFF. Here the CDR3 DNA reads TGCGCCAGCAGCCCACGTACCCAGAACACTGAAGCTTTCTTT.

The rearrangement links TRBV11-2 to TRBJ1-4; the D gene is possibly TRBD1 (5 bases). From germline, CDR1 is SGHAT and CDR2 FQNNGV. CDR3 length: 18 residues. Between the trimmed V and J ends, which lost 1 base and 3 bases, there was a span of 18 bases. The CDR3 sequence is CASSLVSGSPFSNEKLFF. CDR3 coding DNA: TGTGCCAGCAGCTTAGTATCAGGGTCGCCGTTTTCTAATGAAAAACTGTTTTTT. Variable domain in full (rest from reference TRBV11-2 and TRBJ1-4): EAGVAQSPRYKIIEKRQSVAFWCNPISGHATLYWYQQILGQGPKLLIQFQNNGVVDDSQLPKDRFSAERLKGVDSTLKIQPAKLEDSAVYLCASSLVSGSPFSNEKLFFGSGTQLSVL.

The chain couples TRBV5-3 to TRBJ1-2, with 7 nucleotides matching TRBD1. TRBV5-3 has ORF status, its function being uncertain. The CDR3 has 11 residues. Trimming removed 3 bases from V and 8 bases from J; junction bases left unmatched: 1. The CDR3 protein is CARSYRGGYTF. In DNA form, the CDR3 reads TGTGCCAGAAGCTACAGGGGAGGCTACACCTTC.

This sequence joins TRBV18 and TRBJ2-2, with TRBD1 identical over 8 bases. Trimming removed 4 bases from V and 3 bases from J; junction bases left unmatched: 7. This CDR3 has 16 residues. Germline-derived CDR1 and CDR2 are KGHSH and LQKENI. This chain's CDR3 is CASSQRTGRHTGELFF. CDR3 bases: TGTGCCAGCTCACAGAGGACAGGGCGGCACACCGGGGAGCTGTTTTTT.

The CDR3 DNA reads TGTGCCACCAGTGATTCCGCCGGCGGGAGCAAAACAGATACGCAGTATTTT. The encoded protein is CATSDSAGGSKTDTQYF. The genes are TRBV24-1 and TRBJ2-3; 7 bases are shared with TRBD2. CDR1 KGHDR and CDR2 SFDVKD come from the germline V gene. Trimming at V came to 2 bases and at J to 3 bases, leaving 10 bases not matched to a gene. This CDR3 is built from 17 residues.

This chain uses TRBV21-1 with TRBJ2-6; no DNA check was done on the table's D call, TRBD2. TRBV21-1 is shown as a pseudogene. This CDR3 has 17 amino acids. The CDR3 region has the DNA TGTGCCAGCACCGCGGGGGGAAATGGCTCTGGGGCCAACGTCCTGACTTTC. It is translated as CASTAGGNGSGANVLTF.

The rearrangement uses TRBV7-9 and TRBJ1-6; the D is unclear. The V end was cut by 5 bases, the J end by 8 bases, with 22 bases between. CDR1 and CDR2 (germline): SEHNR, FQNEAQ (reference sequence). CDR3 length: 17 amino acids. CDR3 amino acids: CASSPVGRLYLDSPLHF. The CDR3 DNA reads TGTGCCAGCAGCCCCGTCGGAAGGTTGTATTTGGATTCACCCCTCCACTTT.

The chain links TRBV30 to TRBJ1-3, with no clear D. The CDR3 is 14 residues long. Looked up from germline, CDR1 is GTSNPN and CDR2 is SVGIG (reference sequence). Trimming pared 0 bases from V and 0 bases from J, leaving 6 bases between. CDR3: CAWSVGFSGNTIYF. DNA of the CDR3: TGTGCCTGGAGTGTAGGGTTCTCTGGAAACACCATATATTTT.

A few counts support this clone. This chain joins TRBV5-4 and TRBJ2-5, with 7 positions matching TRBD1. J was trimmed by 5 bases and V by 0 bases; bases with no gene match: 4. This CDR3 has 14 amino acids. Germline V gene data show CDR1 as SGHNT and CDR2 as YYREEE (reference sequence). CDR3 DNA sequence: TGTGCCAGCAGCTTGGACGGGACAGCCGAGACCCAGTACTTC. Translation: CASSLDGTAETQYF.

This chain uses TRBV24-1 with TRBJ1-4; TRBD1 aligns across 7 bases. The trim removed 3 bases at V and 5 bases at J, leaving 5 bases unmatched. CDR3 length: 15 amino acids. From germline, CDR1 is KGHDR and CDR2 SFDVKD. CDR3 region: CATSDPGGENEKLFF. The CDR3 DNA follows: TGTGCCACCAGTGATCCAGGGGGAGAGAATGAAAAACTGTTTTTT.

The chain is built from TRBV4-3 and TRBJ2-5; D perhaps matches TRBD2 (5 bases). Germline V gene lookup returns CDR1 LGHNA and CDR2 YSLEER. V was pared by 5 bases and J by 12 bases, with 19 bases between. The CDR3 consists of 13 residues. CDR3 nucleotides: TGCGCCAGCAGCAAAGTTTCCGAGGGCGCTAAGTACTTC. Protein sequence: CASSKVSEGAKYF.

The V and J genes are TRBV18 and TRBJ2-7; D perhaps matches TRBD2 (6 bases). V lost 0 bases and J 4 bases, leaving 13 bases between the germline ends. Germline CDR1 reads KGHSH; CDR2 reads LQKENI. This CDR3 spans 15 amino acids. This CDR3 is CASSPPSGELYEQYF. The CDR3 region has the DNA TGTGCCAGCTCACCACCTAGCGGAGAACTGTACGAGCAGTACTTC.

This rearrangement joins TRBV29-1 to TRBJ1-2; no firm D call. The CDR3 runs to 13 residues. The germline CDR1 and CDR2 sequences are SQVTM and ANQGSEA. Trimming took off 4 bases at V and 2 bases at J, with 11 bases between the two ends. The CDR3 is CSVVLSGNYGYTF. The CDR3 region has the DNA TGCAGCGTTGTACTTTCTGGGAACTATGGCTACACCTTC.

The CDR3 region has the DNA TGTGCCAGCAGTGACGACGGAGAGACCCAGTACTTC. This translates into CASSDDGETQYF. The chain has TRBV2 and TRBJ2-5; D gene uncertain. V was clipped by 3 bases and J by 4 bases, with 6 bases between them. The CDR3 consists of 12 residues. The V gene's germline CDR1 is SNHLY and CDR2 FYNNEI.

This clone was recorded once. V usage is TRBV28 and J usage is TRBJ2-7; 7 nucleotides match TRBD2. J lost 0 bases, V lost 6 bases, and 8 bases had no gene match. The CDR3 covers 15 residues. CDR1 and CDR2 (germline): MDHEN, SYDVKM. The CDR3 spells CASRGPAGNSYEQYF. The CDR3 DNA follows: TGTGCCAGCAGGGGGCCAGCGGGGAACTCCTACGAGCAGTACTTC.

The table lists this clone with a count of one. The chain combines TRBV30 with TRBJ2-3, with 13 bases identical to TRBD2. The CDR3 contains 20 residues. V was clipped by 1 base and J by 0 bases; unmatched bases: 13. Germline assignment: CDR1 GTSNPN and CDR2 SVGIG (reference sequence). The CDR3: CAWSAGLAGAWRGSTDTQYF. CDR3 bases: TGTGCCTGGAGTGCCGGACTAGCGGGGGCCTGGCGTGGGAGCACAGATACGCAGTATTTT.

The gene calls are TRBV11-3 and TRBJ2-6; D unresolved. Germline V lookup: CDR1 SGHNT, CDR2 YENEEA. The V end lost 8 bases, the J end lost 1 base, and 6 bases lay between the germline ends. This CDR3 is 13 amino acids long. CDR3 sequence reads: CASLLSGANVLTF. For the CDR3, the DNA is TGTGCCAGCCTGTTGTCTGGGGCCAACGTCCTGACTTTC.

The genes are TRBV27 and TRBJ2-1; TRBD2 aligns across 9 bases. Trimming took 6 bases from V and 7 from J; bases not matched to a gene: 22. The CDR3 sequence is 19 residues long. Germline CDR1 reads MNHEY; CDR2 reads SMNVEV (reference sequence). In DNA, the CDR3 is TGTGCCAGCAGCCAATTCTCGAAGTTGAGCGGGAGGAGGTTGAATGAGCAGTTCTTC. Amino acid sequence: CASSQFSKLSGRRLNEQFF.

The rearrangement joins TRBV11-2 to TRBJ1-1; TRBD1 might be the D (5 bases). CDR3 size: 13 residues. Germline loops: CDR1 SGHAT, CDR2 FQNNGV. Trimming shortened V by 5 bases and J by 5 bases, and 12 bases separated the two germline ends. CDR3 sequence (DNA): TGTGCCAGCAGCCTCGTCCGGGGGACTGAAGCTTTCTTT. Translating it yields CASSLVRGTEAFF.

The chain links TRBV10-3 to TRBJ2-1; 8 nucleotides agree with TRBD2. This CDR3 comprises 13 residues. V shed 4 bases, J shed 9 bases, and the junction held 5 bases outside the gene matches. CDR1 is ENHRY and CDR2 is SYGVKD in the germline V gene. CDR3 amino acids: CAISGSGGTEQFF. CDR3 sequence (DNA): TGTGCCATCAGTGGCAGCGGGGGTACTGAGCAGTTCTTC.

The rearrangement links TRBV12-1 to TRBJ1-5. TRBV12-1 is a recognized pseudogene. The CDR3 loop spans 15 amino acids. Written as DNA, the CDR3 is TGTGCCAGCAGCTTTGCAGGGGACCCTCACGAGCCCCAGCATTTT. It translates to CASSFAGDPHEPQHF.

The CDR3 is CASSTGRLETQYF. CDR3 coding DNA: TGCGCCAGCAGCACGGGGCGGCTTGAGACCCAGTACTTC. The V and J genes are TRBV5-1 and TRBJ2-5; D assignment may be TRBD1 or TRBD2 (5 bases each). The germline V gene encodes CDR1 SGHRS and CDR2 YFSETQ. This CDR3 contains 13 residues. The V end lost 4 bases, the J end lost 5 bases, and 12 bases lay between the germline ends.

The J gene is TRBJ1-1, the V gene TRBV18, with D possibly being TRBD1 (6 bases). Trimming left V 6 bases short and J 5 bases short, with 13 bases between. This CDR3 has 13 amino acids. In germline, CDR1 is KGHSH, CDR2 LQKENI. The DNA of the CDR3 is TGTGCCAGCTCTCAAGGACAGAAGACTGAAGCTTTCTTT. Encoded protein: CASSQGQKTEAFF.

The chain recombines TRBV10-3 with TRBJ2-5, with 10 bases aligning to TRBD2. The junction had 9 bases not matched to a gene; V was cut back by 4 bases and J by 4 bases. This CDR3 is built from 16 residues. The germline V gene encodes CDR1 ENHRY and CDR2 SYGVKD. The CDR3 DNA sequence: TGTGCCATCAGTGGTACAGCGGGGGGGCTCGGAGAGACCCAGTACTTC. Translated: CAISGTAGGLGETQYF.

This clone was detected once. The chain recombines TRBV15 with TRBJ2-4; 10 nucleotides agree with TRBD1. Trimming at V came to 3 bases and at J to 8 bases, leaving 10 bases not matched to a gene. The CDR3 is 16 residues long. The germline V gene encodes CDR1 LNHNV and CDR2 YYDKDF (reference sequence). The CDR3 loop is CATSRASGTGEDIQYF. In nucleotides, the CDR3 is TGTGCCACCAGCAGGGCTTCGGGGACAGGGGAAGACATTCAGTACTTC.